This passage covers 27 T cell receptor beta chains from one sample sequenced in a study of OX40 agonist ivuxolimab in advanced cancers. The protocol was immunoSEQ multiplex PCR, while the TCRdb copy is restricted to in-frame clones and leaves out a portion. The sample holds approximately 52,000 clones, around 83% seen once. The input for sequencing was CD4+ or CD8+ T cells sorted from blood, taken in a trial of the OX40 agonist ivuxolimab. The receptors come from an adult with an advanced solid tumor such as melanoma, head and neck, liver or kidney cancer.

The chain uses TRBV4-1 and TRBJ2-7, with a weak D call TRBD2 (7 bases). This CDR3 contains 16 residues. Per the germline V gene, CDR1 is MGHRA and CDR2 is YSYEKL. V shed 0 bases and J shed 9 bases, with 21 bases lying between them. In DNA, the CDR3 is TGCGCCAGCAGCCAAGACGGGGGGACACCCCCCACGGGGCAGTACTTC. Its translation: CASSQDGGTPPTGQYF.

V gene TRBV18 combines with J gene TRBJ2-3; possibly TRBD2 for D (6 bases). This CDR3 has 14 amino acids. Germline V CDR1 and CDR2: KGHSH, LQKENI. Trimming removed 3 bases from V and 5 bases from J, with 12 bases in between. The CDR3 DNA reads as TGTGCCAGCTCACCGGACTATCTGGGAGATACGCAGTATTTT. Its translation is CASSPDYLGDTQYF.

This chain joins TRBV7-3 and TRBJ2-6, with D hard to call. The CDR3 is 15 residues long. The germline gives CDR1 SGHTA, CDR2 FQGTGA. V lost 2 bases and J lost 0, with 5 bases in between. The CDR3, as DNA: TGTGCCAGCAGCTTAGGGCTCTCTGGGGCCAACGTCCTGACTTTC. Residues: CASSLGLSGANVLTF.

This chain joins TRBV5-4 and TRBJ1-5; tentatively, D is TRBD1 (5 bases). Trimming shortened V by 1 base and J by 6 bases, and 17 bases separated the two germline ends. The germline V gene encodes CDR1 SGHNT and CDR2 YYREEE (reference sequence). The length of the CDR3 is 16 residues. The chain's CDR3 is CASSLNGGADTQPQHF. The CDR3 coding sequence is TGTGCCAGCAGCTTGAATGGGGGAGCAGATACTCAGCCCCAGCATTTT.

This clone came up once. The rearrangement uses TRBV28 and TRBJ2-1; 8 bases fit TRBD2. Germline values: CDR1 MDHEN, CDR2 SYDVKM. The V and J ends lost 1 base and 7 bases, in that order; junction bases with no gene match: 6. The CDR3 spans 15 residues. Here the CDR3 DNA reads TGTGCCAGCAGTTTATCGGGACTAGATATAAATGAGCAGTTCTTC. It is translated as CASSLSGLDINEQFF.

The chain is built from TRBV5-1 and TRBJ2-2, with 7 bases that match TRBD2. Germline V CDR1 and CDR2: SGHRS, YFSETQ. This CDR3 has 15 amino acids. Trimming removed 5 bases from V and 4 bases from J; junction bases left unmatched: 8. CDR3 sequence: CASREGGRGTGELFF. CDR3 sequence (DNA): TGCGCCAGCAGAGAGGGCGGGAGAGGCACCGGGGAGCTGTTTTTT.

The chain is built from TRBV30 and TRBJ2-2; D unresolved. This CDR3 region has 12 residues. The germline V gene has CDR1 GTSNPN and CDR2 SVGIG (reference sequence). Trimming removed 1 base from V and 7 bases from J, with 7 bases in between. Here the CDR3 DNA reads TGTGCCTGGAGTGACGCACTCGGGGAGCTGTTTTTT. It specifies CAWSDALGELFF.

Only one count was recorded for this clone. The chain recombines TRBV29-1 with TRBJ2-3; TRBD2 is a possible D gene (5 bases). Trimming removed 7 bases from V and 9 bases from J, with 17 bases in between. The germline V gene encodes CDR1 SQVTM and CDR2 ANQGSEA. This CDR3 contains 12 residues. The CDR3 protein is CSGISGGGTQYF. CDR3 DNA: TGCAGCGGGATATCAGGTGGAGGAACGCAGTATTTT.

CDR3 in DNA: TGCGCCAGCAGGGTCCCTACAGCACAGGGACCTGCCTTGGGGCAGTTCTTC. This codes for CASRVPTAQGPALGQFF. The gene calls are TRBV10-2 and TRBJ2-1; D is possibly TRBD1 (6 bases). The CDR3 totals 17 residues. Germline V gene lookup returns CDR1 WSHSY and CDR2 SAAADI. Trimming shortened V by 6 bases and J by 12 bases, and 30 bases separated the two germline ends.

Relative to its sample, this clone is large. Other nucleotide sequences in the sample specify the same CDR3. CDR3: CASSLPGQGRGEQYF. CDR3 DNA: TGTGCCAGCAGTTTGCCGGGACAGGGGAGAGGTGAGCAGTACTTC. The chain is built from TRBV28 and TRBJ2-7; 10 bases agree with TRBD1. V lost 3 bases, J lost 7 bases, and 9 bases stayed unmatched. The CDR3 contains 15 residues. CDR1 and CDR2 from the germline V gene are MDHEN and SYDVKM.

J is TRBJ1-5 and V is TRBV27, with D possibly being TRBD1 (6 bases). The length of the CDR3 is 15 residues. V shed 4 bases and J shed 3 bases, with 13 bases lying between them. The germline V gene has CDR1 MNHEY and CDR2 SMNVEV (reference sequence). CDR3 coding DNA: TGTGCCAGCAGTTCGGGGGCTTCGGCCAATCAGCCCCAGCATTTT. It codes for CASSSGASANQPQHF.

This chain joins TRBV27 and TRBJ2-5, with a weak D call TRBD1 (6 bases). This CDR3 is 13 amino acids long. CDR1 is MNHEY and CDR2 is SMNVEV in the germline V gene (reference sequence). V shed 5 bases and J shed 2 bases, with 9 bases lying between them. CDR3 DNA: TGTGCCAGCAGTGTGACAGGACAAGAGACCCAGTACTTC. This codes for CASSVTGQETQYF.

The chain couples TRBV18 to TRBJ1-1, with D tentatively TRBD1 (6 bases). Trimming took off 2 bases at V and 1 base at J, with 8 bases between the two ends. Looked up from germline, CDR1 is KGHSH and CDR2 is LQKENI. CDR3 size: 14 residues. CDR3 amino acids: CASSPGRGNTEAFF. CDR3 bases: TGTGCCAGCTCACCAGGCAGGGGGAACACTGAAGCTTTCTTT.

The chain employs TRBV6-5 and TRBJ1-1; the D gene is possibly TRBD1 (6 bases). Germline V gives CDR1 MNHEY, CDR2 SVGAGI. The CDR3 covers 11 residues. V gave up 5 bases and J gave up 9 bases, with 10 bases separating them. The CDR3 bases are TGTGCCAGCAGTGACAGGTGGCAAGCTTTCTTT. It encodes CASSDRWQAFF.

V usage is TRBV5-1 and J usage is TRBJ2-7, with a possible D match to TRBD1 (6 bases). V was cut by 2 bases and J by 0 bases, with 15 bases left in between. The CDR3 covers 16 residues. Per the germline V gene, CDR1 is SGHRS and CDR2 is YFSETQ. In DNA, the CDR3 is TGCGCCAGCAGCTTCCAAGCGGACAGATTCTCCTACGAGCAGTACTTC. Encoded protein: CASSFQADRFSYEQYF.

The rearrangement uses TRBV5-6 and TRBJ2-1; D remains ambiguous. Germline V gene data show CDR1 as SGHDT and CDR2 as YYEEEE. The CDR3 has 12 residues. V gave up 0 bases and J gave up 6 bases, with 4 bases separating them. CDR3 sequence (DNA): TGTGCCAGCAGCTTGGGTGCCAATGAGCAGTTCTTC. Residues: CASSLGANEQFF. Using reference TRBV5-6 and TRBJ2-1 for the parts outside the CDR3, the full variable domain is DAGVTQSPTHLIKTRGQQVTLRCSPKSGHDTVSWYQQALGQGPQFIFQYYEEEERQRGNFPDRFSGHQFPNYSSELNVNALLLGDSALYLCASSLGANEQFFGPGTRLTVL.

The table lists this clone with a count of one. This chain links TRBV19 with TRBJ2-5; D unresolved. Trimming shortened V by 5 bases and J by 5 bases, and 6 bases separated the two germline ends. CDR3 size: 11 residues. Germline CDR1 is LNHDA and CDR2 is SQIVND (reference sequence). CDR3 DNA: TGTGCCAGTAGTTTGGGGGAGACCCAGTACTTC. Translating gives CASSLGETQYF. The full variable domain, rest sourced from reference TRBV19 and TRBJ2-5, is DGGITQSPKYLFRKEGQNVTLSCEQNLNHDAMYWYRQDPGQGLRLIYYSQIVNDFQKGDIAEGYSVSREKKESFPLTVTSAQKNPTAFYLCASSLGETQYFGPGTRLLVL.

The chain recombines TRBV7-2 with TRBJ2-5; D unresolved. The CDR3 has 14 residues. Germline CDR1 SGHTA, CDR2 FQGNSA. V was cut by 0 bases and J by 5 bases, with 10 bases left in between. The CDR3 nucleotides are TGTGCCAGCAGCTTAGCGCCGGGTCAGGAGACCCAGTACTTC. Translated: CASSLAPGQETQYF.

CDR3 DNA: TGTGCCAGCAGTCCGGACAGCTCTCAGCAGACCCAGTACTTC. As protein: CASSPDSSQQTQYF. This sequence joins TRBV7-2 and TRBJ2-5; a weak D match, TRBD1 (6 bases). CDR1 is SGHTA, CDR2 FQGNSA, per germline. The length of the CDR3 is 14 residues. Deletions cut 6 bases from V and 6 bases from J, with 17 bases between.

V is TRBV11-2 and J is TRBJ2-7; weak D call: TRBD1 (5 bases). Germline V gene data show CDR1 as SGHAT and CDR2 as FQNNGV. V was cut by 5 bases and J by 9 bases, with 17 bases left in between. CDR3 length equals 13 residues. CDR3 amino acids: CASSPRWGALQYF. The CDR3 bases are TGTGCCAGCAGCCCCCGGTGGGGCGCGTTGCAGTACTTC.

This clone was seen only once. The genes are TRBV5-1 and TRBJ1-4, with TRBD1 matching over 8 bases. The CDR3 consists of 13 residues. The J segment lost 8 bases and the V segment lost 3 bases, leaving 3 bases of the junction unmatched. From germline, CDR1 is SGHRS and CDR2 YFSETQ. The CDR3 region has the DNA TGCGCCAGCAGCTCCGGGGACAGGGAAAAACTGTTTTTT. It encodes CASSSGDREKLFF.

This chain joins TRBV9 and TRBJ1-4; possibly TRBD1 for D (5 bases). The CDR3 contains 14 residues. With 4 bases removed from V and 8 bases from J, the gap between germline ends came to 15 bases. Germline CDR1 is SGDLS and CDR2 is YYNGEE. CDR3 sequence (DNA): TGTGCCAGCAGCCCGATATCCGGGGACGAAAAACTGTTTTTT. It yields the protein CASSPISGDEKLFF.

The gene calls are TRBV28 and TRBJ2-5, with a possible D match to TRBD2 (6 bases). V was pared by 4 bases and J by 10 bases, with 13 bases between. Looked up from germline, CDR1 is MDHEN and CDR2 is SYDVKM. The CDR3 sequence is 12 residues long. CDR3 loop: CASSSIRGIQYF. CDR3 coding DNA: TGTGCCAGCAGTTCGATTCGGGGGATCCAGTACTTC. Drawing the rest from reference TRBV28 and TRBJ2-5, the complete variable domain is DVKVTQSSRYLVKRTGEKVFLECVQDMDHENMFWYRQDPGLGLRLIYFSYDVKMKEKGDIPEGYSVSREKKERFSLILESASTNQTSMYLCASSSIRGIQYFGPGTRLLVL.

The J gene is TRBJ2-7, the V gene TRBV9, with TRBD2 matching 13 bases. This CDR3 contains 15 residues. With V trimmed by 4 bases and J by 5 bases, 6 bases remained unmatched. Germline loops: CDR1 SGDLS, CDR2 YYNGEE. The CDR3: CASSNSGLAGNEQYF. CDR3 nucleotides: TGTGCCAGCAGCAATTCGGGACTAGCGGGAAACGAGCAGTACTTC.

V gene TRBV15 combines with J gene TRBJ2-5, with D tentatively TRBD1 (6 bases). V gave up 0 bases and J gave up 4 bases, with 12 bases separating them. The CDR3 extends over 15 amino acids. Germline V CDR1 and CDR2: LNHNV, YYDKDF (reference sequence). The CDR3 region has the DNA TGTGCCACCAGCAGAGATGGGAAAGGGGGAGAGACCCAGTACTTC. It is translated as CATSRDGKGGETQYF.

The V gene is TRBV10-3, the J gene TRBJ2-6, with D uncertain. The germline gives CDR1 ENHRY, CDR2 SYGVKD. The CDR3 runs to 14 residues. V lost 2 bases, J lost 0 bases, and 2 bases lay in between. CDR3: CAISERSGANVLTF. The CDR3 nucleotides read TGTGCCATCAGTGAGCGCTCTGGGGCCAACGTCCTGACTTTC.

This clone was observed a handful of times. This sequence joins TRBV18 and TRBJ2-7; no clear D. Germline CDR1 is KGHSH and CDR2 is LQKENI. This CDR3 is built from 12 residues. The germline V and J ends were trimmed by 4 bases and 6 bases, with 10 bases remaining between them. The CDR3 loop reads CASSLLGLEQYF. The DNA for the CDR3 is TGTGCCAGCTCACTTCTAGGGCTCGAGCAGTACTTC.